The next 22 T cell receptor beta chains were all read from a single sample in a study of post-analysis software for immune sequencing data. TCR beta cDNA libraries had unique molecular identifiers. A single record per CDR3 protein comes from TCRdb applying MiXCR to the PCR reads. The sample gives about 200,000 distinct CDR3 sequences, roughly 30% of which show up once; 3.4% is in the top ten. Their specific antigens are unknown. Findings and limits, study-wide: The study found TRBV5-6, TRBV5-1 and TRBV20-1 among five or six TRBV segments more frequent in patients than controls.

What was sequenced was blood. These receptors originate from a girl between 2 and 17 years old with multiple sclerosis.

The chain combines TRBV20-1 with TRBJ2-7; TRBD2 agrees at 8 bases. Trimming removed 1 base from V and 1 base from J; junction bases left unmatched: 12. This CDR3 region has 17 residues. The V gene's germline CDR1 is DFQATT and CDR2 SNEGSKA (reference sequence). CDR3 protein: CSARGGLSGGPSYEQYF. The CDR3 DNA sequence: TGCAGTGCTAGAGGGGGCCTAAGCGGGGGACCTTCCTACGAGCAGTACTTC.

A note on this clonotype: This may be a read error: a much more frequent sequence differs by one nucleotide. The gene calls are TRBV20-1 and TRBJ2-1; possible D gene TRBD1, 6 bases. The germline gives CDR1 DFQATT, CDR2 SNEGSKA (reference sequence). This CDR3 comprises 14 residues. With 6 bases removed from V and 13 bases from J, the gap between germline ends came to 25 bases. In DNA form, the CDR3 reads TGCAGTGCGGGGAGAAACAGGGAAGGGTATCCCCAGTTCTTC. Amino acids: CSAGRNREGYPQFF.

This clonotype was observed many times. CDR3 region: CASSLGQGGQETQYF. In DNA form, the CDR3 reads TGCGCCAGCAGCTTGGGACAGGGGGGACAAGAGACCCAGTACTTC. The chain combines TRBV5-1 with TRBJ2-5, with 9 bases matching TRBD1. Germline V gives CDR1 SGHRS, CDR2 YFSETQ. The trim removed 0 bases at V and 2 bases at J, leaving 2 bases unmatched. The CDR3 has 15 residues. The variable domain in full, with the rest retrieved from reference TRBV5-1 and TRBJ2-5, is KAGVTQTPRYLIKTRGQQVTLSCSPISGHRSVSWYQQTPGQGLQFLFEYFSETQRNKGNFPGRFSGRQFSNSRSEMNVSTLELGDSALYLCASSLGQGGQETQYFGPGTRLLVL.

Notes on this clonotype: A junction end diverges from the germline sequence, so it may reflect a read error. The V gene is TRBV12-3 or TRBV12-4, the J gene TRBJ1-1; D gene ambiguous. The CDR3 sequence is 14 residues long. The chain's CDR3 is CASSLAGVNTGAFF. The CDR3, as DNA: TGTGCCAGCAGTTTAGCCGGGGTGAACACTGGAGCTTTCTTT.

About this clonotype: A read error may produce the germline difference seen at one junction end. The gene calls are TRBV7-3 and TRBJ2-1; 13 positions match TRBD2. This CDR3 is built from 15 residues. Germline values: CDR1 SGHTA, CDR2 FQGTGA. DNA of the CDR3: TGTGCCGGCAGCTGGACTAGCGGGGGATACAATGAGCAGTTCTTC. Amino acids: CAGSWTSGGYNEQFF.

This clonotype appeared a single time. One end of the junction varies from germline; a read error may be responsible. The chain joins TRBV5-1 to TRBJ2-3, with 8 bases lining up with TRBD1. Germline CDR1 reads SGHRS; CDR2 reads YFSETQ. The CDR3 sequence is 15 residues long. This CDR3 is CASGLVGQVTDTQYF. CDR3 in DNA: TGCGCCAGCGGCTTGGTGGGACAGGTCACAGATACGCAGTATTTT.

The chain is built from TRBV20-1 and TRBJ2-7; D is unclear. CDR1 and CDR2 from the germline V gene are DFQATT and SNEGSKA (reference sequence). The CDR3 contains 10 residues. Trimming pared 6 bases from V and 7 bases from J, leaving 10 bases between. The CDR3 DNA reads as TGCAGTGCCTCTTCGGGTGAGCAGTACTTC. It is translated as CSASSGEQYF.

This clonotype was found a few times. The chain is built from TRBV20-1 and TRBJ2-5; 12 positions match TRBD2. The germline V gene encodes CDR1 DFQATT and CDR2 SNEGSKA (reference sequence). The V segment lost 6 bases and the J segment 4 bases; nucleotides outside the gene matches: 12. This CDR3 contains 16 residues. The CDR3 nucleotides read TGCAGTGCGCGCGGACTAGCGGGGTCCATACGAGAGACCCAGTACTTC. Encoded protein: CSARGLAGSIRETQYF.

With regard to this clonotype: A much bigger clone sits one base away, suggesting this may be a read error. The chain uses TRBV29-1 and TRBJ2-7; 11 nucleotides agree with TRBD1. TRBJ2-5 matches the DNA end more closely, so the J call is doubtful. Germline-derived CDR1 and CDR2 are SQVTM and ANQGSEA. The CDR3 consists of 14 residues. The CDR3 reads CNAGDGQGARTQYF. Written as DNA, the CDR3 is TGCAACGCCGGGGATGGACAGGGGGCTCGGACCCAGTACTTC.

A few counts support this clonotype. The chain's CDR3 is CASSHQREGEKLFF. DNA for the CDR3: TGTGCCAGCAGCCACCAGCGGGAGGGTGAAAAACTGTTTTTT. The J gene is TRBJ1-4, the V gene TRBV7-8; D unresolved. The V gene's germline CDR1 is SGHVS and CDR2 FQNEAQ. V was clipped by 5 bases and J by 7 bases, with 14 bases between them. The CDR3 sequence is 14 residues long. The complete variable domain, with remaining parts taken from reference TRBV7-8 and TRBJ1-4, reads GAGVSQSPRYKVAKRGQDVALRCDPISGHVSLFWYQQALGQGPEFLTYFQNEAQLDKSGLPSDRFFAERPEGSVSTLKIQRTQQEDSAVYLCASSHQREGEKLFFGSGTQLSVL.

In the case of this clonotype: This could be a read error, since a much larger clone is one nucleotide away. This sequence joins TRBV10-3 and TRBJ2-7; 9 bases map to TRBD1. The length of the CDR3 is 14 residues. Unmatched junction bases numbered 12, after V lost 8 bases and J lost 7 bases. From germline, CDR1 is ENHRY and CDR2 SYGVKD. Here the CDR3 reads CAIAGQGSSNEQYF. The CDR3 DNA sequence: TGTGCCATCGCGGGACAGGGAAGTAGCAATGAGCAGTACTTC.

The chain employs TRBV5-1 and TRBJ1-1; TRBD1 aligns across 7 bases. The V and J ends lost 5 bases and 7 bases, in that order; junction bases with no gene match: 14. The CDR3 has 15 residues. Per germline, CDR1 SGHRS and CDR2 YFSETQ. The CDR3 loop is CASRMGQPWDIEAFF. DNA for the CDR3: TGCGCCAGCAGGATGGGACAGCCCTGGGACATTGAAGCTTTCTTT.

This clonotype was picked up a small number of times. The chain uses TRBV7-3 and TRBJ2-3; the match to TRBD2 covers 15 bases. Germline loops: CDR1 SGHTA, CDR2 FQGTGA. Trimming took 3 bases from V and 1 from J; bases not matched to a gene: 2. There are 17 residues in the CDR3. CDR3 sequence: CASSLGLAGGGTDTQYF. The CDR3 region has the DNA TGTGCCAGCAGCTTGGGACTAGCGGGGGGCGGCACAGATACGCAGTATTTT. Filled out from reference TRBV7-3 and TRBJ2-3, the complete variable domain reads GAGVSQTPSNKVTEKGKYVELRCDPISGHTALYWYRQSLGQGPEFLIYFQGTGAADDSGLPNDRFFAVRPEGSVSTLKIQRTERGDSAVYLCASSLGLAGGGTDTQYFGPGTRLTVL.

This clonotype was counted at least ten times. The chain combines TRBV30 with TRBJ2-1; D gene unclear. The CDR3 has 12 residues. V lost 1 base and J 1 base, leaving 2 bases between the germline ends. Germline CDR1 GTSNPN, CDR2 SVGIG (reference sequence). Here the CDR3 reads CAWSDSYNEQFF. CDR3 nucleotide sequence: TGTGCCTGGAGTGATTCCTACAATGAGCAGTTCTTC.

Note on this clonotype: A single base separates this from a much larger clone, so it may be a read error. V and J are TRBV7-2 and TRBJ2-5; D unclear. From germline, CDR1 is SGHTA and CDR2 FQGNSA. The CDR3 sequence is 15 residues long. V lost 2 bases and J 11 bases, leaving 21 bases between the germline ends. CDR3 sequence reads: CASSLFFKGSNEQYF. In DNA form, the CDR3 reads TGTGCCAGCAGCTTATTCTTCAAAGGCAGCAATGAGCAGTACTTC.

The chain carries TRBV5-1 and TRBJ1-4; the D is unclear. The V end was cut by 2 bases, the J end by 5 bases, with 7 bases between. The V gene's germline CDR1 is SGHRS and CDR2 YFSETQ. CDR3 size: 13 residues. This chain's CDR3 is CASSFGGNEKLFF. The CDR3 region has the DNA TGCGCCAGCAGCTTCGGCGGGAATGAAAAACTGTTTTTT.

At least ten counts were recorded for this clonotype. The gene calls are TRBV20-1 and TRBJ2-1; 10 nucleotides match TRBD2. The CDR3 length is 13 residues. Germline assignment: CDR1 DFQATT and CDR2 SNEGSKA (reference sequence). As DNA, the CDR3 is TGCAGCCCCACTAGCGGGGTTTCCTATGAGCAGTTCTTC. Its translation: CSPTSGVSYEQFF.

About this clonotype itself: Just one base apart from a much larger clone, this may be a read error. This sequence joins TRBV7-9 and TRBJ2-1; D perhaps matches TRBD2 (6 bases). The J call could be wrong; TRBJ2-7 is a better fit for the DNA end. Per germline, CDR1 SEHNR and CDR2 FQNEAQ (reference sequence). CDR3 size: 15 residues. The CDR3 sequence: CASSLAGSSYNEQYF. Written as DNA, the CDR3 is TGTGCCAGCAGCTTGGCGGGAAGCTCCTACAATGAGCAGTACTTC.

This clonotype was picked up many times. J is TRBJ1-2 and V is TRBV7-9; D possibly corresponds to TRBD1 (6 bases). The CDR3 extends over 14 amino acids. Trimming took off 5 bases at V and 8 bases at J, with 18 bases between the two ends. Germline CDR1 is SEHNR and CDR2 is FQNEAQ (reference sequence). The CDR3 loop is CASSPHRELGGYTF. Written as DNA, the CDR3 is TGTGCCAGCAGCCCTCACAGGGAGTTGGGCGGCTACACCTTC. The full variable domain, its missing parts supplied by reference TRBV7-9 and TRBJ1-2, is DTGVSQNPRHKITKRGQNVTFRCDPISEHNRLYWYRQTLGQGPEFLTYFQNEAQLEKSRLLSDRFSAERPKGSFSTLEIQRTEQGDSAMYLCASSPHRELGGYTFGSGTRLTVV.

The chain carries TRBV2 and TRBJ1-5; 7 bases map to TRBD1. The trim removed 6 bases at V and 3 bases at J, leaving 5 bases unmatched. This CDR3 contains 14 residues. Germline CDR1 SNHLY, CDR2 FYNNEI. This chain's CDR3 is CASSATGNNQPQHF. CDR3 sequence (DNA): TGTGCCAGCAGCGCGACAGGGAACAATCAGCCCCAGCATTTT.

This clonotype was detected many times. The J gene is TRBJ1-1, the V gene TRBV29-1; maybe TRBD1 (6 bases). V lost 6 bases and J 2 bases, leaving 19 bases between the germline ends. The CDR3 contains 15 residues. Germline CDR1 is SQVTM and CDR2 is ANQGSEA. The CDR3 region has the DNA TGCAGCGTGAGGCAAGGCGTCAGGGGTAACACTGAAGCTTTCTTT. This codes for CSVRQGVRGNTEAFF.

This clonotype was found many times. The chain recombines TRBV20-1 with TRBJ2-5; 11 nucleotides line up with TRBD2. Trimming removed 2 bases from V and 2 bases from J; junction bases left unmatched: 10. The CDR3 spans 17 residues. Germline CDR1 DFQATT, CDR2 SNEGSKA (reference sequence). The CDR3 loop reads CSARNIAGGPSQETQYF. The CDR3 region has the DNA TGCAGTGCTAGAAATATAGCGGGAGGGCCGTCTCAAGAGACCCAGTACTTC.